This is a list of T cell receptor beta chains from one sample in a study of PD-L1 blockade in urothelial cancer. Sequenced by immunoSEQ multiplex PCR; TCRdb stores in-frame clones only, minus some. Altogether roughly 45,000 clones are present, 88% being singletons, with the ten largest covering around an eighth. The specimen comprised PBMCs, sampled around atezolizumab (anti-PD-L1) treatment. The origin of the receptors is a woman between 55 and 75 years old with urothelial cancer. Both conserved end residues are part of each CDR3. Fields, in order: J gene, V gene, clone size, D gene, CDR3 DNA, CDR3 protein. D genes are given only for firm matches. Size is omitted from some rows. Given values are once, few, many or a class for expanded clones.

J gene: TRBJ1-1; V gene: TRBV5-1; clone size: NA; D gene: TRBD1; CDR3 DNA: TGCGCCAGCAGCTCAGCGACCGGGACAGTCGAAGCTTTCTTT; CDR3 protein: CASSSATGTVEAFF
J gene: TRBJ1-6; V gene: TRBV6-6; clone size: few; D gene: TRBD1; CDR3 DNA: TGTGCCAGCACCCAAATCAGGGGGAGAGGTTCACCCCTCCACTTT; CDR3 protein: CASTQIRGRGSPLHF
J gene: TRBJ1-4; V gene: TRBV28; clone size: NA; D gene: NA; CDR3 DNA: TGTGCCAGCAGTTTAATGGGCCCTGCAACTAATGAAAAACTGTTTTTT; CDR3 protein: CASSLMGPATNEKLFF
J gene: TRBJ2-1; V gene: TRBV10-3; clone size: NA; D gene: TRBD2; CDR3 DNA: TGTGCCATCAGTGAGTCAAGGCGGGGGATCTACAATGAGCAGTTCTTC; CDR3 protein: CAISESRRGIYNEQFF
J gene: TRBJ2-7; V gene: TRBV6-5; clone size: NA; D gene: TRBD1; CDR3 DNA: TGTGCCATCACACCCGGACAGGGCGGCGAGCAGTACTTC; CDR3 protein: CAITPGQGGEQYF
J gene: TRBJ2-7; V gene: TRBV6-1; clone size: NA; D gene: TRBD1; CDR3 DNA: TGTGCCAGCAGAAGGACAGGGTACTACGAGCAGTACTTC; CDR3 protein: CASRRTGYYEQYF
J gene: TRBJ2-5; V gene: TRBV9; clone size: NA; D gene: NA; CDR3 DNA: TGTGCCAGCAGCGTAGGAACAGGGCGGGAGACCCAGTACTTC; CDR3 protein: CASSVGTGRETQYF
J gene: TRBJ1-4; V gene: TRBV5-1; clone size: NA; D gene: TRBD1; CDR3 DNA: TGCGCCAGCAGCCGATACGGGACAGGGTATGAAAAACTGTTTTTT; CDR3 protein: CASSRYGTGYEKLFF
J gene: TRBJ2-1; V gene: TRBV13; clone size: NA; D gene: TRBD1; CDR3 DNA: TGTGCCAGCAGCTATACAGGGACAGGGATCACTGAGCAGTTCTTC; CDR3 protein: CASSYTGTGITEQFF
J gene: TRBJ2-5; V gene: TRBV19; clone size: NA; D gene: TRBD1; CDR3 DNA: TGTGCCAGTAGCAATCCGGGGACAGATCAAGAGACCCAGTACTTC; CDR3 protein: CASSNPGTDQETQYF
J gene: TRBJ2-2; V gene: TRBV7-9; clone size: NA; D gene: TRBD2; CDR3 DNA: TGTGCCAGCAGCTACCAACGGGGGGGCACCGGGGAGCTGTTTTTT; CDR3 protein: CASSYQRGGTGELFF
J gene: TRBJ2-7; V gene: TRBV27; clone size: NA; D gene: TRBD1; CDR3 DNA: TGTGCCAGCAGTTTTACCGGGACAGGGGCCTACGAGCAGTACTTC; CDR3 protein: CASSFTGTGAYEQYF
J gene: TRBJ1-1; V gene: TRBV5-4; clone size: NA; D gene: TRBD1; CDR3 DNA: TGTGCCAGCAGCTCCCCGGGACAGGGGGACACTGAAGCTTTCTTT; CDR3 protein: CASSSPGQGDTEAFF
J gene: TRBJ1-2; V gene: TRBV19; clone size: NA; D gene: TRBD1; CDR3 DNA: TGTGCCAGTAGTTCCGGGACAGGGCCAAACTATGGCTACACCTTC; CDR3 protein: CASSSGTGPNYGYTF
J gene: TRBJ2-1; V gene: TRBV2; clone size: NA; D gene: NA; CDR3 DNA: TGTGCCAGCAGTGAAGTCGACTTTAGCTCCTACAATGAGCAGTTCTTC; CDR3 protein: CASSEVDFSSYNEQFF
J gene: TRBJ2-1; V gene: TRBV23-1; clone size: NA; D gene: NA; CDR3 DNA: TGCGCCAGCAGTCAACCTGCTAGCCCACGGGCAGATGAGCAGTTCTTC; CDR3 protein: CASSQPASPRADEQFF
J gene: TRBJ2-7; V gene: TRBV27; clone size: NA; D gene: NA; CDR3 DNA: TGTGCCAGCAGTTTATCTGGTCTAGCCGTTGAGCAGTACTTC; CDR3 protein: CASSLSGLAVEQYF
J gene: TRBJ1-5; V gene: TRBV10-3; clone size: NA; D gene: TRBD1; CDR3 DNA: TGTGCCACCCGGACAGGGATCAATCAGCCCCAGCATTTT; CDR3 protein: CATRTGINQPQHF
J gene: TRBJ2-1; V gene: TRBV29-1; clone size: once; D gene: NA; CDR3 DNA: TGCAGCGCCAACACAGGGTCGGTTGAGCAGTTCTTC; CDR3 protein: CSANTGSVEQFF
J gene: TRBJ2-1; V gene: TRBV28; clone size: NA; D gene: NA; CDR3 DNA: TGTGCCAGCAGTTTACATCCGGGATTCAATGAGCAGTTCTTC; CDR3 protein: CASSLHPGFNEQFF
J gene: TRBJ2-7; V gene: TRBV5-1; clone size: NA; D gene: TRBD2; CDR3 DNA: TGCGCCAGCAGCTCGGGACTAGCGGGACTCTACGAGCAGTACTTC; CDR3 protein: CASSSGLAGLYEQYF
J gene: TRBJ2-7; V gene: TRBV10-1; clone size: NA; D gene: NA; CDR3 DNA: TGCGCCAGCAGTGCCCGGAGTCTTTTGGAGCAGTACTTC; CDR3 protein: CASSARSLLEQYF
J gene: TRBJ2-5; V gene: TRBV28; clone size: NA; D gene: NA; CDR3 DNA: TGTGCCAGCAGCATCCAAGAGACCCAGTACTTC; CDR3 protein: CASSIQETQYF
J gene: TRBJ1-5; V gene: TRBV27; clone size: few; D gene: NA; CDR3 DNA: TGTGCCAGCAGTTTATTCGGGGGTAGTAGCAATCAGCCCCAGCATTTT; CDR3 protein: CASSLFGGSSNQPQHF
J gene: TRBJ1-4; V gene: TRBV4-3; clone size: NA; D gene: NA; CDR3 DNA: TGCGCCAGCAGCCAAGTGTTGTCGGGTAATGAAAAACTGTTTTTT; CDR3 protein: CASSQVLSGNEKLFF
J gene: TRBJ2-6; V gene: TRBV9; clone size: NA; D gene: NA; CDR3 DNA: TGTGCCAGCAGCGTAGTTCAGGAACCCTCTGGGGCCAACGTCCTGACTTTC; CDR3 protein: CASSVVQEPSGANVLTF
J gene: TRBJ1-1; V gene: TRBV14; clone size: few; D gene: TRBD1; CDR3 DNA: TGTGCCAGCAGCCCCTCTGGACAGGGGGCTTTATCTAACACTGAAGCTTTCTTT; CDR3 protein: CASSPSGQGALSNTEAFF